A single sample gave rise to the 20 T cell receptor beta chains below, sequenced in a study of shared clonotypes between healthy human individuals. TCRdb's table, derived via immunoSEQ multiplex PCR, lists solely in-frame clones and lacks some. Among nearly 1 million clones listed, over 75% were seen once. Sample: memory CD4+ T cells sorted from blood. Subset: CD45RA-negative fraction. The receptors derive from a man between 18 and 29 years old in good health.

V is TRBV29-1 and J is TRBJ2-5, with 10 positions matching TRBD1. Trimming removed 6 bases from V and 4 bases from J; junction bases left unmatched: 11. Germline V gives CDR1 SQVTM, CDR2 ANQGSEA. CDR3 length: 15 residues. CDR3 DNA: TGCAGCGTGCTCCGGGACAGGGGATTGGTAGAGACCCAGTACTTC. This translates into CSVLRDRGLVETQYF.

The chain recombines TRBV7-2 with TRBJ2-4; TRBD1 matches 7 bases. V gave up 1 base and J gave up 0 bases; unmatched junction bases: 12. From germline, CDR1 is SGHTA and CDR2 FQGNSA. This CDR3 region has 19 residues. The CDR3: CASSLVTGRRNLAKNIQYF. The CDR3 DNA sequence: TGTGCCAGCAGCTTAGTGACAGGGAGACGGAACCTAGCCAAAAACATTCAGTACTTC. Full variable domain (remainder filled in from reference TRBV7-2 and TRBJ2-4): GAGVSQSPSNKVTEKGKDVELRCDPISGHTALYWYRQSLGQGLEFLIYFQGNSAPDKSGLPSDRFSAERTGGSVSTLTIQRTQQEDSAVYLCASSLVTGRRNLAKNIQYFGAGTRLSVL.

The chain couples TRBV18 to TRBJ1-5; D uncertain. The CDR3 is made up of 17 amino acids. V dropped 1 base and J dropped 0 bases, with 13 bases sitting between them. Germline V gene lookup returns CDR1 KGHSH and CDR2 LQKENI. CDR3 in DNA: TGTGCCAGCTCACCACGGGAAACCGGTTATAGCAATCAGCCCCAGCATTTT. Translating gives CASSPRETGYSNQPQHF.

The chain couples TRBV29-1 to TRBJ1-2; D may be TRBD1 (5 bases). The ends were cut back, 3 bases at V and 2 bases at J, with 13 bases in the middle. There are 14 residues in the CDR3. The germline CDR1 and CDR2 sequences are SQVTM and ANQGSEA. The CDR3 DNA follows: TGCAGCGTTGATAGTACAGGCTCGAACTATGGCTACACCTTC. Residues: CSVDSTGSNYGYTF.

The rearrangement joins TRBV10-3 to TRBJ2-5; D unresolved. Germline lookup yields CDR1 ENHRY and CDR2 SYGVKD. The CDR3 covers 12 residues. Between the trimmed V and J ends, which lost 5 bases and 4 bases, there was a span of 8 bases. CDR3 sequence reads: CAISIDGETQYF. CDR3 coding DNA: TGTGCCATCAGTATCGATGGAGAGACCCAGTACTTC.

This clone was counted only a few times. V gene TRBV18 combines with J gene TRBJ1-2, with D hard to call. The CDR3 sequence is 13 residues long. V was shortened by 0 bases and J by 0 bases, with 2 bases between the two germline ends. CDR1 is KGHSH and CDR2 is LQKENI in the germline V gene. The DNA of the CDR3 is TGTGCCAGCTCACCACCCCCTAACTATGGCTACACCTTC. Translated, it gives CASSPPPNYGYTF.

This clone came up a few times. V is TRBV28 and J is TRBJ1-4; a weak D match, TRBD1 (5 bases). The CDR3 spans 16 residues. V lost 5 bases, J lost 0 bases, and 13 bases lay in between. The germline V gene has CDR1 MDHEN and CDR2 SYDVKM. CDR3 region: CASSLYGASTNEKLFF. The CDR3 coding sequence is TGTGCCAGCAGTCTTTATGGGGCCTCAACTAATGAAAAACTGTTTTTT.

The rearrangement uses TRBV2 and TRBJ1-2; 9 bases are shared with TRBD1. J was trimmed by 6 bases and V by 6 bases; bases with no gene match: 8. Germline V lookup: CDR1 SNHLY, CDR2 FYNNEI. This CDR3 is built from 14 residues. CDR3 nucleotides: TGTGCCAGCAGCCGCATACAGGGGGCCAATGGCTACACCTTC. It specifies CASSRIQGANGYTF.

The chain carries TRBV5-1 and TRBJ2-1; 9 bases are shared with TRBD2. This CDR3 has 15 amino acids. Germline V CDR1 and CDR2: SGHRS, YFSETQ. The ends lost 1 base at V and 6 bases at J; junction bases unmatched: 5. The DNA of the CDR3 is TGCGCCAGCAGCTTGTTGGCTAGCGGGGTCAATGAGCAGTTCTTC. This encodes CASSLLASGVNEQFF.

As for this clone: One end of the junction is discordant with germline, which a read error may explain. The chain carries TRBV6-1 and TRBJ1-1; the D is unclear. Germline assignment: CDR1 MNHNS and CDR2 SASEGT. This CDR3 comprises 13 residues. This CDR3 is CASSLGLNTETFF. CDR3 nucleotide sequence: TGTGCCAGCAGTCTGGGGTTGAACACTGAAACTTTCTTT.

In its sample, this clone was seen a few times. The chain links TRBV5-4 to TRBJ2-1; 7 positions agree with TRBD2. This CDR3 spans 16 amino acids. Germline CDR1 reads SGHNT; CDR2 reads YYREEE (reference sequence). J gave up 2 bases and V 4 bases, and 9 bases lay outside the gene matches. The CDR3: CASSLLAAIPYNEQFF. The CDR3 region has the DNA TGTGCCAGCAGCCTTCTAGCGGCTATTCCCTACAATGAGCAGTTCTTC. Complete variable domain (other parts from reference TRBV5-4 and TRBJ2-1): ETGVTQSPTHLIKTRGQQVTLRCSSQSGHNTVSWYQQALGQGPQFIFQYYREEENGRGNFPPRFSGLQFPNYSSELNVNALELDDSALYLCASSLLAAIPYNEQFFGPGTRLTVL.

This clone was seen a single time. The genes are TRBV5-1 and TRBJ2-3; 9 nucleotides align to TRBD1. Germline CDR1 reads SGHRS; CDR2 reads YFSETQ. This CDR3 spans 14 amino acids. J lost 5 bases, V lost 4 bases, and 5 bases had no gene match. The CDR3 loop reads CASSDDRGGDTQYF. CDR3 DNA: TGCGCCAGCAGCGACGACAGGGGGGGAGATACGCAGTATTTT.

Regarding this clone: This sequence may be a read error, since a much larger clone differs from it by one base. The CDR3 DNA reads TGTGCCAGCAGTTACCACAATGAGCAGTTCTTC. Amino acids: CASSYHNEQFF. The chain links TRBV6-5 to TRBJ2-1; D gene unclear. This CDR3 is built from 11 residues. V lost 2 bases and J 5 bases, leaving 1 base between the germline ends. From germline, CDR1 is MNHEY and CDR2 SVGAGI.

The chain couples TRBV5-4 to TRBJ2-5; 9 nucleotides match TRBD1. Germline CDR1 and CDR2: SGHNT and YYREEE (reference sequence). Trimming removed 4 bases from V and 1 base from J; junction bases left unmatched: 8. This CDR3 has 16 amino acids. CDR3 residues: CASSLRQGGFQETQYF. CDR3 sequence (DNA): TGTGCCAGCAGCCTACGACAGGGGGGCTTCCAAGAGACCCAGTACTTC. Full variable domain (remainder filled in from reference TRBV5-4 and TRBJ2-5): ETGVTQSPTHLIKTRGQQVTLRCSSQSGHNTVSWYQQALGQGPQFIFQYYREEENGRGNFPPRFSGLQFPNYSSELNVNALELDDSALYLCASSLRQGGFQETQYFGPGTRLLVL.

This clone was counted a single time. The gene calls are TRBV5-6 and TRBJ2-1; D unresolved. The V gene lost 1 base and the J gene lost 8 bases, with 4 bases spanning the gap. The length of the CDR3 is 11 residues. The germline gives CDR1 SGHDT, CDR2 YYEEEE. The CDR3 here is CASSLLYEQFF. The DNA of the CDR3 is TGTGCCAGCAGCTTGCTCTATGAGCAGTTCTTC.

CDR3 bases: TGTGCCAGCAGCTCCTTCCTAGCGTTCCAGGAGACCCAGTACTTC. Protein sequence: CASSSFLAFQETQYF. This chain links TRBV11-2 with TRBJ2-5; possible D gene TRBD2, 6 bases. There are 15 residues in the CDR3. The germline CDR1 and CDR2 sequences are SGHAT and FQNNGV. Trimming took off 4 bases at V and 5 bases at J, with 17 bases between the two ends. The full variable domain, completed using reference TRBV11-2 and TRBJ2-5, is EAGVAQSPRYKIIEKRQSVAFWCNPISGHATLYWYQQILGQGPKLLIQFQNNGVVDDSQLPKDRFSAERLKGVDSTLKIQPAKLEDSAVYLCASSSFLAFQETQYFGPGTRLLVL.

The V call is TRBV10-3, the J call TRBJ2-7, with D possibly TRBD2 on 7 matching bases. The ends were cut back, 2 bases at V and 7 bases at J, with 9 bases in the middle. Germline V gene data show CDR1 as ENHRY and CDR2 as SYGVKD. The CDR3 sequence is 12 residues long. The CDR3 DNA reads TGTGCCATCAGTGAGGGGGGGGCGGAGCAGTACTTC. Residues: CAISEGGAEQYF.

Comments on this clone: This specimen includes other DNA sequences encoding the same CDR3. The rearrangement uses TRBV2 and TRBJ2-5, with no clear D. The V end was cut by 7 bases, the J end by 4 bases, with 7 bases between. The CDR3 extends over 11 amino acids. CDR1 and CDR2 (germline): SNHLY, FYNNEI. CDR3 residues: CASTGRETQYF. CDR3 bases: TGTGCCAGCACCGGCAGAGAGACCCAGTACTTC. Complete variable domain (other parts from reference TRBV2 and TRBJ2-5): EPEVTQTPSHQVTQMGQEVILRCVPISNHLYFYWYRQILGQKVEFLVSFYNNEISEKSEIFDDQFSVERPDGSNFTLKIRSTKLEDSAMYFCASTGRETQYFGPGTRLLVL.

The CDR3 is CASSERLGANSPLHF. The CDR3 DNA reads as TGTGCCAGCAGTGAACGGTTGGGGGCTAATTCACCCCTCCACTTT. J is TRBJ1-6 and V is TRBV6-1; tentatively, D is TRBD1 (6 bases). Germline assignment: CDR1 MNHNS and CDR2 SASEGT. The V end was cut by 2 bases, the J end by 6 bases, with 11 bases between. This CDR3 is built from 15 residues.

The chain employs TRBV28 and TRBJ1-4; D may be TRBD1 (5 bases). Germline V gene sequence: CDR1 MDHEN, CDR2 SYDVKM. V was shortened by 3 bases and J by 8 bases, with 19 bases between the two germline ends. The CDR3 spans 16 residues. The CDR3 DNA sequence: TGTGCCAGCAGTTTTTCCGGGGCGCAAATCCCAGAAAAACTGTTTTTT. As protein: CASSFSGAQIPEKLFF. Full variable domain (missing parts from reference TRBV28 and TRBJ1-4): DVKVTQSSRYLVKRTGEKVFLECVQDMDHENMFWYRQDPGLGLRLIYFSYDVKMKEKGDIPEGYSVSREKKERFSLILESASTNQTSMYLCASSFSGAQIPEKLFFGSGTQLSVL.